The 9 T cell receptor beta chains given below trace back to one sample, sequenced in a study of OX40 agonist ivuxolimab in advanced cancers. Data came from immunoSEQ multiplex PCR; TCRdb stores just in-frame clones and leaves some out. The sample lists 50,000 or so clones; around 89% were seen once. The sequenced sample was CD4+ or CD8+ T cells sorted from blood, obtained in a trial of the OX40 agonist ivuxolimab. The receptors were sampled from an adult with an advanced solid tumor such as melanoma, head and neck, liver or kidney cancer.

The gene calls are TRBV2 and TRBJ1-1, with TRBD1 as a possible D gene (5 bases). With 2 bases removed from V and 3 bases from J, the gap between germline ends came to 13 bases. CDR3 length: 15 amino acids. Germline V CDR1 and CDR2: SNHLY, FYNNEI. For the CDR3, the DNA is TGTGCCAGCAGTGAACTGGGAGGAGGGGACACTGAAGCTTTCTTT. Its protein is CASSELGGGDTEAFF.

This chain's CDR3 is CASSVDQVAYEQYF. Here the CDR3 DNA reads TGCGCCAGCAGTGTGGACCAGGTTGCCTACGAGCAGTACTTC. The genes are TRBV10-1 and TRBJ2-7; D is uncertain. Germline loops: CDR1 WNHNN, CDR2 SYGVQD (reference sequence). This CDR3 contains 14 residues. V was cut by 4 bases and J by 2 bases, with 12 bases left in between.

V gene TRBV7-2 combines with J gene TRBJ1-4; tentatively, D is TRBD1 (5 bases). Germline-derived CDR1 and CDR2 are SGHTA and FQGNSA. The CDR3 length is 15 residues. V was shortened by 5 bases and J by 5 bases, with 15 bases between the two germline ends. The CDR3 region has the DNA TGTGCCAGCAGCGGGGGGACCTACTCCAATGAAAAACTGTTTTTT. It translates to CASSGGTYSNEKLFF.

V is TRBV6-4 and J is TRBJ1-2, with 10 bases lining up with TRBD1. CDR1 is MRHNA and CDR2 is SNTAGT in the germline V gene. The junction had 7 bases not matched to a gene; V was cut back by 7 bases and J by 2 bases. The CDR3 runs 15 residues. The CDR3 is CASKPDRGNNYGYTF. As DNA, the CDR3 is TGTGCCAGCAAACCGGACAGGGGGAACAACTATGGCTACACCTTC.

The chain links TRBV12-5 to TRBJ2-7; maybe TRBD2 (6 bases). The germline V and J ends were trimmed by 1 base and 3 bases, with 10 bases remaining between them. Germline assignment: CDR1 LGHNT and CDR2 FRNRAP. This CDR3 has 14 residues. CDR3 loop: CASGLAGGGYEQYF. CDR3 DNA sequence: TGTGCTAGTGGTTTGGCCGGGGGAGGCTACGAGCAGTACTTC.

The genes are TRBV9 and TRBJ2-3; 8 bases are a match to TRBD2. CDR1 is SGDLS and CDR2 is YYNGEE in the germline V gene. The CDR3 has 17 amino acids. Unmatched junction bases numbered 10, after V lost 1 base and J lost 3 bases. In DNA form, the CDR3 reads TGTGCCAGCAGCGTAAGAGGGGGTAGCGGGATAACAGATACGCAGTATTTT. Encoded protein: CASSVRGGSGITDTQYF.

This chain joins TRBV19 and TRBJ2-1; 11 bases line up with TRBD2. Germline assignment: CDR1 LNHDA and CDR2 SQIVND (reference sequence). V dropped 10 bases and J dropped 5; count of bases not matched to a gene: 7. The CDR3 length is 14 residues. The CDR3 DNA reads TGTGCCACCCTACGGACTAGCGGGCACAATGAGCAGTTCTTC. Translating gives CATLRTSGHNEQFF.

The CDR3 protein is CASSGPSFAKFF. The CDR3 coding sequence is TGTGCCAGCAGCGGGCCTTCCTTTGCGAAGTTCTTC. The chain joins TRBV13 to TRBJ2-1; D gene unclear. This CDR3 is built from 12 residues. The germline gives CDR1 PRHDT, CDR2 FYEKMQ (reference sequence). V was cut by 5 bases and J by 14 bases, with 16 bases left in between.

This sequence joins TRBV5-6 and TRBJ1-2; D is ambiguous. Trimming shortened V by 3 bases and J by 3 bases, and 6 bases separated the two germline ends. The CDR3 has 12 residues. Per germline, CDR1 SGHDT and CDR2 YYEEEE. The DNA of the CDR3 is TGTGCCAGCAGCTCCCGTGACTATGGCTACACCTTC. Translated, it gives CASSSRDYGYTF.